This T cell receptor beta chain was recorded in a study of control samples from healthy donors and cancer patients. Method: immunoSEQ multiplex PCR; TCRdb's copy keeps in-frame clones and lacks some. This sample has around 120,000 clones, with about 93% found just once. The CDR3 runs to 16 residues. V was pared by 3 bases and J by 2 bases, with 4 bases of the junction left unmatched. Germline CDR1 reads KGHDR; CDR2 reads SFDVKD. The chain carries TRBV24-1 and TRBJ2-1; TRBD1 matches at 9 bases. The receptor was derived from a man between 50 and 59 years old with head and neck cancer. Sequenced sample: PBMCs. The CDR3 is CATSDTGGYTYNEQFF. For the CDR3, the DNA is TGTGCCACCAGTGATACAGGGGGCTACACCTACAATGAGCAGTTCTTC.